This T cell receptor (beta chain) was obtained from a study of tumor and adjacent non-tumor tissue in lung cancer. Overall study results and limits: TCR diversity was significantly greater in tumor than normal lung tissue.

The template was RNA from unsorted bulk tissue. More than 3 cm separated this lung sample from the edge of the tumor. Germline CDR1 is ENHRY and CDR2 is SYGVKD. The CDR3 extends over 15 amino acids. Trimming cost V 8 bases and J 5 bases; bases outside gene matches: 11. As to this clonotype: Its matching antigen is unknown.

A modified ARM-PCR protocol with three rounds of nested PCR amplified TCRbeta. TCRdb re-analysed the multiplex PCR reads in MiXCR, keeping a single row per CDR3 protein. Of about 110,000 distinct CDR3 sequences listed, roughly two thirds are singletons. V and J are TRBV10-3 and TRBJ2-3, with 9 bases lining up with TRBD1. The sample taken for sequencing was distant non-tumor lung tissue. The source of this sequence is a man between 60 and 75 years old with non-small cell lung cancer. This chain's CDR3 is CAIGGTGTNIDTQYF. Here the CDR3 DNA reads TGTGCCATCGGGGGGACAGGGACTAACATAGATACGCAGTATTTT.